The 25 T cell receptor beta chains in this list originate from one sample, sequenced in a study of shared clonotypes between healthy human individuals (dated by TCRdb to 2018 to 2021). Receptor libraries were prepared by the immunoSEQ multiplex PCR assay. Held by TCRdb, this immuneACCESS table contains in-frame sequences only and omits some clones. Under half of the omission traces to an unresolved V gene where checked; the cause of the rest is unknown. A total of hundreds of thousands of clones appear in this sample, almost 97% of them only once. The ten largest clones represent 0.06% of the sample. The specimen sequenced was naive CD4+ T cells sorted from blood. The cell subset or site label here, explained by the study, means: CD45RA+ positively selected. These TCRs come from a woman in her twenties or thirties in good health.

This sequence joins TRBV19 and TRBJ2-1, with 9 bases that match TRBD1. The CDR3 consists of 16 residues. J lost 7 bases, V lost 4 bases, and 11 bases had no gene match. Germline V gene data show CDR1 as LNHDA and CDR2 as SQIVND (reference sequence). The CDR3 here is CASSRAGQGSKNEQFF. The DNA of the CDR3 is TGTGCCAGTAGTAGAGCTGGACAGGGGTCCAAGAATGAGCAGTTCTTC.

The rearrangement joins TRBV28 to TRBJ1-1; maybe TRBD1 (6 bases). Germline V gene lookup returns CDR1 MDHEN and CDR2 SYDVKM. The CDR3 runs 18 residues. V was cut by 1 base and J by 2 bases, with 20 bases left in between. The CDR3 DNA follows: TGTGCCAGCAGTTTATATCCCAGGGGCCTTCCACAAAACACTGAAGCTTTCTTT. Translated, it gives CASSLYPRGLPQNTEAFF. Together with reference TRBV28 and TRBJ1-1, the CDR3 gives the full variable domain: DVKVTQSSRYLVKRTGEKVFLECVQDMDHENMFWYRQDPGLGLRLIYFSYDVKMKEKGDIPEGYSVSREKKERFSLILESASTNQTSMYLCASSLYPRGLPQNTEAFFGQGTRLTVV.

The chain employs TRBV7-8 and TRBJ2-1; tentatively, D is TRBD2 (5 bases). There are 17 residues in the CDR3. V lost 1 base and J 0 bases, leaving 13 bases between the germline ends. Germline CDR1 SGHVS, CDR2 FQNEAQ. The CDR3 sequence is CASSLVGGSSSYNEQFF. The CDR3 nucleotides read TGTGCCAGCAGCTTAGTGGGCGGGTCGAGCTCCTACAATGAGCAGTTCTTC.

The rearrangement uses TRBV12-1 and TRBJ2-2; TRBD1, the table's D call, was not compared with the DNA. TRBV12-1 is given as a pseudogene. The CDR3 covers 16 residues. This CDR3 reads CASSFEGQGDTGELFF. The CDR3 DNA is TGTGCCAGCAGCTTCGAGGGACAGGGAGACACCGGGGAGCTGTTTTTT.

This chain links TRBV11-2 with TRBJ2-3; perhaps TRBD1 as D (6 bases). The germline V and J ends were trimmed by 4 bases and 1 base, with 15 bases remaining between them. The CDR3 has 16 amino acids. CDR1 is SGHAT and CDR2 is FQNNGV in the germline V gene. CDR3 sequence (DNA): TGTGCCAGCAGCTGGTCTACAGGGATCCGCACAGATACGCAGTATTTT. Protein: CASSWSTGIRTDTQYF.

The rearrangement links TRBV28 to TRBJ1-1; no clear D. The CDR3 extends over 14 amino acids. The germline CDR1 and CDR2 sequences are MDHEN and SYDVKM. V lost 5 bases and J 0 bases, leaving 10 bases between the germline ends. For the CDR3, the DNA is TGTGCCAGCAGTCCCGGGAGCATGAACACTGAAGCTTTCTTT. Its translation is CASSPGSMNTEAFF.

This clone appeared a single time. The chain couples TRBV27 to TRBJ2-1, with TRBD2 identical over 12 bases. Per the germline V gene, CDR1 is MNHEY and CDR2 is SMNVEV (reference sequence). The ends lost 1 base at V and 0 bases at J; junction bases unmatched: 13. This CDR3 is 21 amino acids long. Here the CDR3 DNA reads TGTGCCAGCAGTTTATATGCCCGGGTGACTAGCGGGAGTGCCTCCTACAATGAGCAGTTCTTC. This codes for CASSLYARVTSGSASYNEQFF.

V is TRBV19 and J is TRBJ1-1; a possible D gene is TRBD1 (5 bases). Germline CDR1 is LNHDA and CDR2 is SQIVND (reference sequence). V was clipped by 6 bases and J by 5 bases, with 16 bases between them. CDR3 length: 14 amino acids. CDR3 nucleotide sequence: TGTGCCAGTAGGACCGGGACGGGGGTAACTGAAGCTTTCTTT. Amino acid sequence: CASRTGTGVTEAFF.

CDR3 nucleotide sequence: TGCGCCAGCAGCTTTCGGGGAGAACAGAACACTGAAGCTTTCTTT. This gives the protein CASSFRGEQNTEAFF. The chain recombines TRBV5-1 with TRBJ1-1; no clear D gene. The V and J ends lost 2 bases and 1 base respectively, with 12 bases between them. CDR3 length: 15 residues. CDR1 and CDR2 from the germline V gene are SGHRS and YFSETQ.

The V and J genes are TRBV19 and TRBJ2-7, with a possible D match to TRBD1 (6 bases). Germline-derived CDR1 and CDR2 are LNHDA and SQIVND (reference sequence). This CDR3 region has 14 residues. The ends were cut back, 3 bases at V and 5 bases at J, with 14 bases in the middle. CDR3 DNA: TGTGCCAGTAGTATGAAAGGTGGGACAAACGAGCAGTACTTC. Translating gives CASSMKGGTNEQYF.

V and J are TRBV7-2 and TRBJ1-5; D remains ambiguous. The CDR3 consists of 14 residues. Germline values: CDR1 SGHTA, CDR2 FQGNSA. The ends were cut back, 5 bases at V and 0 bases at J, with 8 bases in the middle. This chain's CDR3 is CASSPSNSNQPQHF. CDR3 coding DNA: TGTGCCAGCAGCCCGTCTAATAGCAATCAGCCCCAGCATTTT.

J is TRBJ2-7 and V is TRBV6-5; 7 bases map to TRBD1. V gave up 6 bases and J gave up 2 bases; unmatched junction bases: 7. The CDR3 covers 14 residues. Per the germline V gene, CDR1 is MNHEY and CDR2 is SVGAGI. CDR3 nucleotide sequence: TGTGCCAGCAGGGGGGACAGCGAGACCTACGAGCAGTACTTC. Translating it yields CASRGDSETYEQYF.

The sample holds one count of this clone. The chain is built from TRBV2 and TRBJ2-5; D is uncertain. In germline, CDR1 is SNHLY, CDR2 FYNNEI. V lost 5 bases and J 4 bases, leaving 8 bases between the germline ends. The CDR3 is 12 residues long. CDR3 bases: TGTGCCAGCAGTCGGGTTGGAGAGACCCAGTACTTC. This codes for CASSRVGETQYF.

Written as DNA, the CDR3 is TGTGCCAGCAGTCCTCTAGCGGGGGCCACAGATACGCAGTATTTT. It is translated as CASSPLAGATDTQYF. The gene calls are TRBV27 and TRBJ2-3; TRBD2 agrees at 10 bases. This CDR3 is built from 15 residues. With V trimmed by 5 bases and J by 2 bases, 4 bases remained unmatched. Germline CDR1 and CDR2: MNHEY and SMNVEV (reference sequence).

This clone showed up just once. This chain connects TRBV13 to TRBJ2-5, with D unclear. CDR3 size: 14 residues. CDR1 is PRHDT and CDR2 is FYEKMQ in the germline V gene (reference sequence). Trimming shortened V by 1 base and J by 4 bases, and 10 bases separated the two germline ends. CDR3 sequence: CASSLVDGAETQYF. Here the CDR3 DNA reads TGTGCCAGCAGCTTAGTGGACGGCGCAGAGACCCAGTACTTC.

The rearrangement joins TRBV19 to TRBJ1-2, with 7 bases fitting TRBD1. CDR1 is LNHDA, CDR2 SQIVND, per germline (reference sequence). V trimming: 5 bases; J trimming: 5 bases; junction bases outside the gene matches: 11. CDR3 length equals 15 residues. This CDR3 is CASSRTVGTEYGYTF. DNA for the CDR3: TGTGCCAGTAGTCGCACCGTTGGGACAGAGTATGGCTACACCTTC.

DNA of the CDR3: TGTGCCAGCAGTCCTCGACTAGCGGGAGGCTTAGATACGCAGTATTTT. Translation: CASSPRLAGGLDTQYF. The rearrangement links TRBV2 to TRBJ2-3, with TRBD2 identical over 13 bases. The CDR3 sequence is 16 residues long. Losses at the gene ends were 5 bases for V and 5 bases for J; bases not matched to a gene: 7. Germline V lookup: CDR1 SNHLY, CDR2 FYNNEI. The full variable domain, completed using reference TRBV2 and TRBJ2-3, is EPEVTQTPSHQVTQMGQEVILRCVPISNHLYFYWYRQILGQKVEFLVSFYNNEISEKSEIFDDQFSVERPDGSNFTLKIRSTKLEDSAMYFCASSPRLAGGLDTQYFGPGTRLTVL.

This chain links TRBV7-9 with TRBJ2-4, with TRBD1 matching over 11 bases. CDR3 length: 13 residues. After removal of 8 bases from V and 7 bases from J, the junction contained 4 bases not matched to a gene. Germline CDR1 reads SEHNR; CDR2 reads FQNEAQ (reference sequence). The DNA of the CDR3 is TGTGCCAGCGGGACAGGGGGAGGGAACATTCAGTACTTC. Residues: CASGTGGGNIQYF.

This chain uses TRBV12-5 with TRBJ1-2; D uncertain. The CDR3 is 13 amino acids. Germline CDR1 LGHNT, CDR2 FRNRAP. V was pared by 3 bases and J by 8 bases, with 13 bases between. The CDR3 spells CASGFPLSGGYTF. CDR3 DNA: TGTGCTAGTGGTTTCCCTTTATCGGGCGGCTACACCTTC.

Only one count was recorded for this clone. In DNA form, the CDR3 reads TGTGCCAGCTCACCAAGGGACAGTTATAACTATGGCTACACCTTC. Its protein product is CASSPRDSYNYGYTF. This chain joins TRBV18 and TRBJ1-2; 7 bases match TRBD1. This CDR3 comprises 15 residues. Germline CDR1 and CDR2: KGHSH and LQKENI. The V segment lost 2 bases and the J segment 1 base; nucleotides outside the gene matches: 4.

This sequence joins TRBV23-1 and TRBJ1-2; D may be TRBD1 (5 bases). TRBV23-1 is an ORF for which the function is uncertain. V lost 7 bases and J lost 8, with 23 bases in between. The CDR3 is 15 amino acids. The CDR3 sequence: CASIATRGPAPGYTF. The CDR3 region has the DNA TGCGCCAGCATTGCGACAAGGGGCCCCGCGCCCGGCTACACCTTC.

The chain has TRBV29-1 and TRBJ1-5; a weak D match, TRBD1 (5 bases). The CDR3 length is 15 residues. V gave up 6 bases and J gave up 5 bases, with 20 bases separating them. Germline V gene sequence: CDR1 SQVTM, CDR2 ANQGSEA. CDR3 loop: CSVAAGMYPDQPQHF. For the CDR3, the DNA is TGCAGCGTGGCGGCAGGGATGTATCCCGATCAGCCCCAGCATTTT.

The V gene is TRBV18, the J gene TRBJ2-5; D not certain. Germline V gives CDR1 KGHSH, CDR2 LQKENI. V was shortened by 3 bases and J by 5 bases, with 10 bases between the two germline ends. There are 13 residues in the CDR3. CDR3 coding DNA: TGTGCCAGCTCACCCCCTAAGATCGAGACCCAGTACTTC. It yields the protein CASSPPKIETQYF.

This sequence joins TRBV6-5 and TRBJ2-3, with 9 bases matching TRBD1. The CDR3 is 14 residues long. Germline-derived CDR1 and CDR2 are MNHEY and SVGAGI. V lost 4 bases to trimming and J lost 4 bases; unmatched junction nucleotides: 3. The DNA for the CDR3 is TGTGCCAGCAGTTTCCGGACAGGGGCAGATACGCAGTATTTT. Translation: CASSFRTGADTQYF.

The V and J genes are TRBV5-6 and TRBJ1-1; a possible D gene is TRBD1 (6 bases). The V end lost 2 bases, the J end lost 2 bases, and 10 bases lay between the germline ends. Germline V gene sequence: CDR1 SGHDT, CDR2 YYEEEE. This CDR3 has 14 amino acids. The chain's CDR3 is CASSFLDRNTEAFF. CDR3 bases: TGTGCCAGCAGCTTCCTGGACAGAAACACTGAAGCTTTCTTT.